This T cell receptor (beta chain) was observed in a study of blood T cells in healthy people across ages. V gave up 6 bases and J gave up 4 bases; unmatched junction bases: 3. Germline CDR1 reads PRHDT; CDR2 reads FYEKMQ (reference sequence). The CDR3 is made up of 13 amino acids. The second PCR ran roughly 7 to 12 cycles with a sample-barcoded 5' primer and J-beta primers. TCRdb used MiXCR to reprocess the 5' RACE reads, holding one entry per CDR3 protein. The sample shows 700,000 or so distinct CDR3 sequences, over 20% of them seen only once. Notes on the study in general: Donors of long life had a larger count of naive CD4+ cells and greater diversity than aged donors.

Of note for this clonotype: Its antigen is currently unknown.

The chain employs TRBV13 and TRBJ2-5, with TRBD2 identical over 9 bases. This clonotype was obtained from a man aged 70 or older in good health. Sequenced input: blood. The CDR3 DNA follows: TGTGCCAGCAGACAGACTAGCGGAGAGACCCAGTACTTC. The encoded protein is CASRQTSGETQYF.